This is a list of T cell receptor beta chains from one sample in a study of T cell responses to AZD1222 COVID-19 vaccine. TCRdb's table, derived via immunoSEQ multiplex PCR, lists solely in-frame clones and lacks some. The top ten clones hold about 0.6% of a sample with around 160,000 clones, 94% of them seen once. Source: peripheral blood, taken on day 0 of AZD1222 vaccination. The source of these receptors is an adult in good health. CDR3s include the opening cysteine and the closing phenylalanine or tryptophan. The order of the fields is J gene, clone size, V gene, D gene, CDR3 protein, CDR3 DNA. The D gene is left open where the match is weak. The size of a clone is reported for some rows only, either as once, few or many, or as a class for expanded clones.

>TRBJ2-1|-|TRBV27|TRBD2
CASSSRDGLAGDEQFF
TGTGCCAGCAGTTCCAGGGACGGACTAGCGGGAGATGAGCAGTTCTTC
>TRBJ2-7|-|TRBV9|TRBD2
CASSVGGLGEQYF
TGTGCCAGCAGCGTAGGTGGACTAGGGGAGCAGTACTTC
>TRBJ1-1|-|TRBV7-9|-
CASSKSRDTLEAFF
TGTGCCAGCAGCAAGAGCCGGGACACCCTAGAAGCTTTCTTT
>TRBJ2-1|-|TRBV11-2|-
CASSLSPSVEQFF
TGTGCCAGCAGCTTATCCCCTAGTGTTGAGCAGTTCTTC
>TRBJ1-5|-|TRBV24-1|-
CATSDAVSDRNQPQHF
TGTGCCACCAGTGATGCAGTCAGCGATCGAAATCAGCCCCAGCATTTT
>TRBJ1-2|once|TRBV6-1|-
CASSEGGPYGYTF
TGTGCCAGCAGTGAGGGAGGGCCGTATGGCTACACCTTC
>TRBJ2-7|-|TRBV19|TRBD1
CASSIWRQGSYEQYF
TGTGCCAGTAGTATCTGGAGACAGGGAAGCTACGAGCAGTACTTC
>TRBJ2-1|-|TRBV19|-
CASSIGLNEQFF
TGTGCCAGTAGTATCGGTCTCAATGAGCAGTTCTTC
>TRBJ2-2|-|TRBV27|-
CASSFIFVSGNTGELFF
TGTGCCAGCAGTTTCATCTTTGTTAGCGGAAACACCGGGGAGCTGTTTTTT
>TRBJ1-5|-|TRBV6-5|TRBD1
CASSYQGTAPHQPQHF
TGTGCCAGCAGTTACCAAGGGACAGCGCCCCATCAGCCCCAGCATTTT
>TRBJ2-1|-|TRBV5-1|TRBD2
CASSLGGTSGYNEQFF
TGCGCCAGCAGCTTGGGAGGGACTAGCGGTTACAATGAGCAGTTCTTC
>TRBJ1-1|-|TRBV6-1|-
CASSEQWKQEAFF
TGTGCCAGCAGTGAACAGTGGAAGCAAGAAGCTTTCTTT
>TRBJ2-7|-|TRBV7-9|-
CASSLGIEWGTYEQYF
TGTGCCAGCAGCTTAGGGATAGAGTGGGGTACCTACGAGCAGTACTTC
>TRBJ1-5|-|TRBV7-2|-
CASSNAPGNQPQHF
TGTGCCAGCAGCAACGCCCCGGGGAATCAGCCCCAGCATTTT
>TRBJ1-2|-|TRBV6-5|-
CASSEGSAWDGYTF
TGTGCCAGCAGCGAGGGGTCAGCTTGGGATGGCTACACCTTC
>TRBJ1-3|-|TRBV7-8|-
CASRVAGKAGNTIYF
TGTGCCAGCAGGGTTGCCGGGAAGGCTGGAAACACCATATATTTT
>TRBJ2-7|-|TRBV28|TRBD1
CASSSSGTGSTTGEQYF
TGTGCCAGCAGTTCCTCAGGGACAGGCTCAACCACGGGCGAGCAGTACTTC
>TRBJ1-5|once|TRBV27|-
CASSFGRDSNQPQHF
TGTGCCAGCAGTTTCGGAAGGGACAGCAATCAGCCCCAGCATTTT
>TRBJ1-1|-|TRBV29-1|TRBD1
CSVARGQTEAFF
TGCAGCGTTGCTAGGGGGCAGACTGAAGCTTTCTTT
>TRBJ1-5|-|TRBV19|-
CASTDLLGWSPNQPQHF
TGTGCCAGTACCGACCTTCTGGGGTGGTCCCCAAATCAGCCCCAGCATTTT
>TRBJ2-7|-|TRBV7-2|-
CASSRPSLGGYEQYF
TGTGCCAGCAGCCGCCCATCTCTGGGCGGCTACGAGCAGTACTTC
>TRBJ1-2|-|TRBV12-3/TRBV12-4|-
CASSLDGYGYTF
TGTGCCAGCAGTTTAGATGGGTATGGCTACACCTTC
>TRBJ1-1|-|TRBV20-1|-
CSAQPGVEAFF
TGCAGTGCCCAGCCGGGCGTCGAAGCTTTCTTT
>TRBJ1-1|-|TRBV9|-
CASSRGADTEAFF
TGTGCCAGCAGCCGCGGGGCGGACACTGAAGCTTTCTTT
>TRBJ2-5|-|TRBV3-1/TRBV3-2|TRBD2
CASSQGLAGQETQYF
TGTGCCAGCAGCCAAGGACTAGCGGGCCAAGAGACCCAGTACTTC
>TRBJ2-1|-|TRBV24-1|TRBD1
CATSPGGRDNEQFF
TGTGCCACCAGTCCAGGGGGAAGGGACAATGAGCAGTTCTTC
>TRBJ2-2|-|TRBV5-1|TRBD1
CASSTGTNTGELFF
TGCGCCAGCTCGACAGGGACGAACACCGGGGAGCTGTTTTTT
>TRBJ2-7|-|TRBV6-5|-
CASSSPGRKRSYEQYF
TGTGCCAGCAGTTCTCCGGGACGGAAACGCTCCTACGAGCAGTACTTC
>TRBJ1-2|-|TRBV11-2|TRBD1
CASSSLNDRVPNYGYTF
TGTGCCAGCAGCTCCCTAAATGACAGGGTCCCTAACTATGGCTACACCTTC
>TRBJ1-5|once|TRBV6-5|-
CASRPPGGGNQPQHF
TGTGCCAGCAGGCCCCCCGGGGGGGGAAATCAGCCCCAGCATTTT
>TRBJ2-1|-|TRBV9|-
CASSVGLRGTPYNEQFF
TGTGCCAGCAGCGTAGGGTTACGGGGGACCCCCTACAATGAGCAGTTCTTC
>TRBJ1-5|-|TRBV7-6|-
CASSLGSDSNQPQHF
TGTGCCAGCAGCTTAGGGTCGGACAGCAATCAGCCCCAGCATTTT
>TRBJ1-2|-|TRBV19|TRBD1
CASSRSGTGSPYGYTF
TGTGCCAGTAGCAGATCCGGGACAGGTAGTCCTTATGGCTACACCTTC
>TRBJ2-6|-|TRBV2|-
CASSWVRERFLGGSGANVLTF
TGTGCCAGCAGCTGGGTACGCGAGAGATTTCTTGGCGGGTCTGGGGCCAACGTCCTGACTTTC
>TRBJ1-2|-|TRBV6-5|TRBD1
CASVQGFGGYTF
TGTGCCAGCGTACAGGGGTTTGGTGGCTACACCTTC
>TRBJ1-1|-|TRBV7-2|-
CASSLGMRVGLNTEAFF
TGTGCCAGCAGCTTAGGAATGAGGGTCGGCCTGAACACTGAAGCTTTCTTT
>TRBJ1-2|-|TRBV27|-
CASRQANYGYTF
TGTGCCAGCAGGCAAGCTAACTATGGCTACACCTTC
>TRBJ2-2|once|TRBV5-1|-
CASRVEGRNTGELFF
TGCGCCAGCCGGGTAGAAGGCCGAAACACCGGGGAGCTGTTTTTT
>TRBJ1-2|-|TRBV5-1|-
CASSLGSGESGYTF
TGCGCCAGCAGCTTGGGGTCCGGGGAAAGTGGCTACACCTTC
>TRBJ1-4|-|TRBV3-1/TRBV3-2|-
CASSASRATNEKLFF
TGTGCCAGCAGCGCTTCGCGGGCAACTAATGAAAAACTGTTTTTT
>TRBJ1-3|-|TRBV7-9|TRBD1
CASSWDRLTGNTIYF
TGTGCCAGCAGCTGGGACAGATTGACTGGAAACACCATATATTTT
>TRBJ1-6|-|TRBV7-9|-
CASNPVRANSPLHF
TGTGCCAGCAACCCCGTCAGGGCTAATTCACCCCTCCACTTT
>TRBJ1-5|-|TRBV19|-
CASSFGGGDNQPQHF
TGTGCCAGTAGTTTTGGAGGGGGTGACAATCAGCCCCAGCATTTT
>TRBJ1-2|-|TRBV6-6|-
CASSYFLGASDYGYTF
TGTGCCAGCAGTTACTTCCTTGGGGCATCTGACTATGGCTACACCTTC
>TRBJ2-2|-|TRBV10-1|-
CASSESGGLIPFELFF
TGCGCCAGCAGTGAGTCTGGCGGGCTTATTCCATTTGAGCTGTTTTTT
>TRBJ2-1|-|TRBV9|TRBD2
CASSVALAGVEGYNEQFF
TGTGCCAGCAGCGTAGCCCTAGCGGGAGTCGAAGGGTACAATGAGCAGTTCTTC
>TRBJ2-3|-|TRBV11-3|TRBD2
CASSLWGGWSTDTQYF
TGTGCCAGCAGCTTATGGGGGGGTTGGAGCACAGATACGCAGTATTTT
>TRBJ1-5|few|TRBV5-1|TRBD1
CASSLAQGGQPQHF
TGCGCCAGCAGCTTGGCACAGGGGGGCCAGCCCCAGCATTTT
>TRBJ1-1|-|TRBV28|-
CASSRRVDTEAFF
TGTGCCAGCAGCCGCAGGGTAGACACTGAAGCTTTCTTT
>TRBJ2-3|-|TRBV27|-
CASSIGGASSSLQYF
TGTGCCAGCAGTATTGGGGGCGCGAGTAGCTCGCTGCAGTATTTT
>TRBJ1-2|-|TRBV13|-
CASSLGDRRFGGYTF
TGTGCCAGCAGCTTAGGCGACAGGCGCTTTGGGGGCTACACCTTC
>TRBJ2-1|-|TRBV19|-
CASSIEEGEVDNEQFF
TGTGCCAGTAGTATAGAGGAGGGAGAAGTGGATAATGAGCAGTTCTTC